These T cell receptor beta chains were read from a single sample in a study of blood T cell repertoires in COVID-19. Profiled with immunoSEQ multiplex PCR; TCRdb holds only in-frame clones, not every one. The table records roughly 120,000 clones, 60% to 80% of them present only once. Sequenced: peripheral blood. The source is a woman aged 80 or over with active or convalescent COVID-19. Both conserved end residues are part of each CDR3. Each record gives: V gene, clone size, D gene, J gene, CDR3 DNA, CDR3 protein. The D gene is left open where the match is weak. Size values are once, few and many counts, or a class for expanded clones, and some rows have none.

V gene: TRBV7-3; clone size: once; D gene: -; J gene: TRBJ2-2; CDR3 DNA: TGTGCCAGCAGTTTAACCCTACAGGGTACCGGGGAGCTGTTTTTT; CDR3 protein: CASSLTLQGTGELFF
V gene: TRBV28; clone size: -; D gene: TRBD1; J gene: TRBJ2-1; CDR3 DNA: TGTGCCAGCATAGGACAGGGGCGTTACAATGAGCAGTTCTTC; CDR3 protein: CASIGQGRYNEQFF
V gene: TRBV18; clone size: -; D gene: -; J gene: TRBJ2-5; CDR3 DNA: TGTGCCAGCTCACCACCGTGGGGACTGGTCAGTCAAGAGACCCAGTACTTC; CDR3 protein: CASSPPWGLVSQETQYF
V gene: TRBV19; clone size: -; D gene: TRBD1; J gene: TRBJ1-2; CDR3 DNA: TGTGCCAGTCGAAACGGACAGGGGGCGTTTAACTATGGCTACACCTTC; CDR3 protein: CASRNGQGAFNYGYTF
V gene: TRBV7-9; clone size: -; D gene: -; J gene: TRBJ2-5; CDR3 DNA: TGTGCCAGCAGCCTTGACAGGCTCCAAGAGACCCAGTACTTC; CDR3 protein: CASSLDRLQETQYF
V gene: TRBV7-3; clone size: -; D gene: TRBD1; J gene: TRBJ2-7; CDR3 DNA: TGTGCCAGCAGCCCTGACAGGGGGCGGTACGAGCAGTACTTC; CDR3 protein: CASSPDRGRYEQYF
V gene: TRBV9; clone size: -; D gene: TRBD1; J gene: TRBJ2-1; CDR3 DNA: TGTGCCAGCAGCGTAGGAGGGACAGGGTATGGCGAGCAGTTCTTC; CDR3 protein: CASSVGGTGYGEQFF
V gene: TRBV2; clone size: -; D gene: -; J gene: TRBJ1-1; CDR3 DNA: TGTGCCAGCAGTGGGGCGGGGAGGAACACTGAAGCTTTCTTT; CDR3 protein: CASSGAGRNTEAFF
V gene: TRBV6-6; clone size: -; D gene: -; J gene: TRBJ2-6; CDR3 DNA: TGTGCCAGCAGTTATTTCCCTACCTCTGGGGCCAACGTCCTGACTTTC; CDR3 protein: CASSYFPTSGANVLTF
V gene: TRBV3-1/TRBV3-2; clone size: -; D gene: -; J gene: TRBJ2-7; CDR3 DNA: TGTGCCAGCAGCCAAGGACCGTCTAGCGTTACCTACGAGCAGTACTTC; CDR3 protein: CASSQGPSSVTYEQYF
V gene: TRBV19; clone size: once; D gene: -; J gene: TRBJ1-4; CDR3 DNA: TGTGCCAGTAGTAACCGATACGGTTACAGTTTTTTT; CDR3 protein: CASSNRYGYSFF
V gene: TRBV7-7; clone size: few; D gene: TRBD1; J gene: TRBJ2-7; CDR3 DNA: TGTGCTAGCAGTTTAACGGGACAGGGCGTTATCAGTTTCTACGAGCAGTACTTC; CDR3 protein: CASSLTGQGVISFYEQYF
V gene: TRBV5-1; clone size: -; D gene: -; J gene: TRBJ2-2; CDR3 DNA: TGCGCCAGCAGCCAGAGGGCCGGAATAAACACCGGGGAGCTGTTTTTT; CDR3 protein: CASSQRAGINTGELFF
V gene: TRBV7-8; clone size: -; D gene: TRBD2; J gene: TRBJ2-1; CDR3 DNA: TGTGCCAGCAGCTTATTTTGGCCGGGGACTAGCGGGAGGCCGAGGGTGTCGTTCTTC; CDR3 protein: CASSLFWPGTSGRPRVSFF
V gene: TRBV9; clone size: -; D gene: TRBD1; J gene: TRBJ2-7; CDR3 DNA: TGTGCCAGCAGCGTAGGTCAGGGGGCGGGAGAGCAGTACTTC; CDR3 protein: CASSVGQGAGEQYF
V gene: TRBV3-1/TRBV3-2; clone size: -; D gene: -; J gene: TRBJ2-5; CDR3 DNA: TGTGCCAGCAGCCGGGAGCCGGCGGTGTGTGGGACCCAGTACTTC; CDR3 protein: CASSREPAVCGTQYF
V gene: TRBV2; clone size: -; D gene: TRBD2; J gene: TRBJ2-3; CDR3 DNA: TGTGCCAGCAGCCCGACTAGCGGGCAAACAGATACGCAGTATTTT; CDR3 protein: CASSPTSGQTDTQYF
V gene: TRBV9; clone size: -; D gene: -; J gene: TRBJ1-2; CDR3 DNA: TGTGCCAGCACCCGAGGCCCGGATCTCGACTATGGCTACACCTTC; CDR3 protein: CASTRGPDLDYGYTF
V gene: TRBV3-1/TRBV3-2; clone size: -; D gene: -; J gene: TRBJ2-2; CDR3 DNA: TGTGCCAGCAGCCACGTCGGGACCGGGGAGCTGTTTTTT; CDR3 protein: CASSHVGTGELFF
V gene: TRBV7-6; clone size: -; D gene: TRBD2; J gene: TRBJ2-5; CDR3 DNA: TGTGCCAGCAGAGGGACTAGCGGGACGGGTTTGGAGACCCAGTACTTC; CDR3 protein: CASRGTSGTGLETQYF
V gene: TRBV18; clone size: -; D gene: -; J gene: TRBJ1-5; CDR3 DNA: TGTGCCAGCTCCCGAGAGAATATCGTTAACGGTCAGCCCCAGCATTTT; CDR3 protein: CASSRENIVNGQPQHF
V gene: TRBV28; clone size: -; D gene: -; J gene: TRBJ1-1; CDR3 DNA: TGTGCCAGCAGTACAGGGTTGAACACTGAAGCTTTCTTT; CDR3 protein: CASSTGLNTEAFF
V gene: TRBV15; clone size: -; D gene: TRBD1; J gene: TRBJ1-5; CDR3 DNA: TGTGCCACCAGCCGGGACAGGGGTTCGGGGGGCGATCAGCCCCAGCATTTT; CDR3 protein: CATSRDRGSGGDQPQHF
V gene: TRBV10-1; clone size: few; D gene: TRBD2; J gene: TRBJ2-7; CDR3 DNA: TGCGCCAGCAGTGCATCCGGGACTAGCAAGCAGTACTTC; CDR3 protein: CASSASGTSKQYF
V gene: TRBV27; clone size: -; D gene: -; J gene: TRBJ1-2; CDR3 DNA: TGTGCCAGCAGTTTATCGGGCCCGAGGGCCACTAACTATGGCTACACCTTC; CDR3 protein: CASSLSGPRATNYGYTF
V gene: TRBV25-1; clone size: few; D gene: -; J gene: TRBJ2-3; CDR3 DNA: TGTGCCAGCAGGGTACAGGGCAGGGATACGCAGTATTTT; CDR3 protein: CASRVQGRDTQYF
V gene: TRBV11-2; clone size: -; D gene: -; J gene: TRBJ2-3; CDR3 DNA: TGTGCCAGCAGCTTAGTTTCCTACACAGATACGCAGTATTTT; CDR3 protein: CASSLVSYTDTQYF
V gene: TRBV27; clone size: -; D gene: TRBD2; J gene: TRBJ2-7; CDR3 DNA: TGTGCCAGCAGTTTAGGGGGAGCGGGAGGTTTCCACGAGCAGTACTTC; CDR3 protein: CASSLGGAGGFHEQYF
V gene: TRBV6-2/TRBV6-3; clone size: -; D gene: -; J gene: TRBJ2-1; CDR3 DNA: TGTGCCAGCAGTTACTTTGGGACTCATAACAATGAGCAGTTCTTC; CDR3 protein: CASSYFGTHNNEQFF
V gene: TRBV7-2; clone size: -; D gene: -; J gene: TRBJ2-7; CDR3 DNA: TGTGCCAGCAGCTCTTTTAGCGGATACGAGCAGTACTTC; CDR3 protein: CASSSFSGYEQYF
V gene: TRBV19; clone size: once; D gene: -; J gene: TRBJ2-1; CDR3 DNA: TGTGCCAGTAGTTTTACTTTTTACAATGAGCAGTTCTTC; CDR3 protein: CASSFTFYNEQFF
V gene: TRBV5-4; clone size: -; D gene: -; J gene: TRBJ1-6; CDR3 DNA: TGTGCCAGCAGCTTGACAGCCTCCGGGGTTTCACCCCTCCACTTT; CDR3 protein: CASSLTASGVSPLHF
V gene: TRBV28; clone size: -; D gene: -; J gene: TRBJ1-3; CDR3 DNA: TGTGCCAGCAGTTCAGGGGCTGGAAACACCATATATTTT; CDR3 protein: CASSSGAGNTIYF
V gene: TRBV4-1; clone size: -; D gene: TRBD2; J gene: TRBJ2-1; CDR3 DNA: TGCGCCAGCAGCCAAGATAGGGCTAGCGGGCGGAAGCAGTTCTTC; CDR3 protein: CASSQDRASGRKQFF
V gene: TRBV7-2; clone size: once; D gene: -; J gene: TRBJ1-4; CDR3 DNA: TGTGCCAGCCCCGCGGCCCGTGAGGAAAAACTGTTTTTT; CDR3 protein: CASPAAREEKLFF
V gene: TRBV3-1/TRBV3-2; clone size: -; D gene: -; J gene: TRBJ2-7; CDR3 DNA: TGTGCCAGCAGCCCTTCACTCGACGCCGGGGAGTACTTC; CDR3 protein: CASSPSLDAGEYF
V gene: TRBV6-1; clone size: -; D gene: -; J gene: TRBJ1-5; CDR3 DNA: TGTGCCAGCAGTGACAGAAGGGGGGGTAGCAATCAGCCCCAGCATTTT; CDR3 protein: CASSDRRGGSNQPQHF
V gene: TRBV25-1; clone size: -; D gene: TRBD2; J gene: TRBJ2-5; CDR3 DNA: TGTGCCAGCAGTCCTCCTAGCGGCCCAGAGACCCAGTACTTC; CDR3 protein: CASSPPSGPETQYF
V gene: TRBV2; clone size: -; D gene: -; J gene: TRBJ1-3; CDR3 DNA: TGTGCCAGCACAGAAAACTCTGGAAACACCATATATTTT; CDR3 protein: CASTENSGNTIYF
V gene: TRBV2; clone size: -; D gene: TRBD1; J gene: TRBJ1-6; CDR3 DNA: TGTGCCAGCAGTGTGGGTGACAGGGGACGGTCACCCCTCCACTTT; CDR3 protein: CASSVGDRGRSPLHF
V gene: TRBV7-3; clone size: -; D gene: TRBD1; J gene: TRBJ2-2; CDR3 DNA: TGTGCCAGCAGTCTATTGGGACAGGGGGGCACCGGGGAGCTGTTTTTT; CDR3 protein: CASSLLGQGGTGELFF
V gene: TRBV7-9; clone size: few; D gene: -; J gene: TRBJ1-6; CDR3 DNA: TGTGCCAGCAGTCCGAGTGGGGCCGATAATTCACCCCTCCACTTT; CDR3 protein: CASSPSGADNSPLHF
V gene: TRBV18; clone size: -; D gene: TRBD2; J gene: TRBJ2-1; CDR3 DNA: TGTGCCAGCTCACCGGGGACTATCTTGTTCTTC; CDR3 protein: CASSPGTILFF
V gene: TRBV6-5; clone size: -; D gene: -; J gene: TRBJ1-2; CDR3 DNA: TGTGCCAGCAATCCCGGGGGGGGCAGGTATGGCTACACCTTC; CDR3 protein: CASNPGGGRYGYTF
V gene: TRBV10-3; clone size: -; D gene: TRBD2; J gene: TRBJ2-5; CDR3 DNA: TGTGCCATCAGCTTCTCTCGGGGGGGACAAGAGACCCAGTACTTC; CDR3 protein: CAISFSRGGQETQYF
V gene: TRBV5-5; clone size: -; D gene: -; J gene: TRBJ2-7; CDR3 DNA: TGTGCCAGCAGCTTGGGACACTACGAGCAGTACTTC; CDR3 protein: CASSLGHYEQYF
V gene: TRBV7-2; clone size: -; D gene: -; J gene: TRBJ2-7; CDR3 DNA: TGTGCCAGCAGCCTAGCCCTAAACTCCTACGAGCAGTACTTC; CDR3 protein: CASSLALNSYEQYF
V gene: TRBV2; clone size: -; D gene: TRBD2; J gene: TRBJ2-1; CDR3 DNA: TGTGCCAGCAGGGGACTAGCGGACTACCATTACAATGAGCAGTTCTTC; CDR3 protein: CASRGLADYHYNEQFF
V gene: TRBV27; clone size: -; D gene: TRBD1; J gene: TRBJ2-6; CDR3 DNA: TGTGCCAGCAGCCCCCATCAGGGGGAAACTGGGGCCAACGTCCTGACTTTC; CDR3 protein: CASSPHQGETGANVLTF
V gene: TRBV5-6; clone size: -; D gene: TRBD2; J gene: TRBJ2-3; CDR3 DNA: TGTGCCAGCAGCCGCTATGCTAGCGGTTACACAGATACGCAGTATTTT; CDR3 protein: CASSRYASGYTDTQYF
V gene: TRBV3-1/TRBV3-2; clone size: -; D gene: -; J gene: TRBJ2-3; CDR3 DNA: TGTGCCAGCAGCCAAGATAGAACCGGGACTCTGACAGATACGCAGTATTTT; CDR3 protein: CASSQDRTGTLTDTQYF
V gene: TRBV18; clone size: -; D gene: -; J gene: TRBJ1-1; CDR3 DNA: TGTGCCAGCTCACCAGATAGGGGGACTGAAGCTTTCTTT; CDR3 protein: CASSPDRGTEAFF
V gene: TRBV11-1; clone size: -; D gene: -; J gene: TRBJ2-5; CDR3 DNA: TGTGCCAGCAGCTTATTGTCGGGAGTAGTGGAGACCCAGTACTTC; CDR3 protein: CASSLLSGVVETQYF
V gene: TRBV5-5; clone size: -; D gene: TRBD2; J gene: TRBJ2-7; CDR3 DNA: TGTGCCAGCAGCTTGGGGCTAGCGGACCCCTACGAGCAGTACTTC; CDR3 protein: CASSLGLADPYEQYF
V gene: TRBV19; clone size: -; D gene: TRBD1; J gene: TRBJ1-2; CDR3 DNA: TGTGCCAGTACCCCGGGACAGGGTTATGGCTACACCTTC; CDR3 protein: CASTPGQGYGYTF
V gene: TRBV4-3; clone size: -; D gene: -; J gene: TRBJ1-4; CDR3 DNA: TGCGCCAGCAGCCAAGAGAGGGCGGTAGGGAATGAAAAACTGTTTTTT; CDR3 protein: CASSQERAVGNEKLFF
V gene: TRBV29-1; clone size: -; D gene: -; J gene: TRBJ2-2; CDR3 DNA: TGCAGCGTCCCCACAGACAGGAACACCGGGGAGCTGTTTTTT; CDR3 protein: CSVPTDRNTGELFF
V gene: TRBV18; clone size: -; D gene: TRBD2; J gene: TRBJ2-3; CDR3 DNA: TGTGCCAGCACTTCGACTAGCGGGAGCACAGATACGCAGTATTTT; CDR3 protein: CASTSTSGSTDTQYF
V gene: TRBV4-1; clone size: once; D gene: -; J gene: TRBJ2-5; CDR3 DNA: TGCGCCAGCAGCCAAGATGTTCTTCAAGAGACCCAGTACTTC; CDR3 protein: CASSQDVLQETQYF
V gene: TRBV6-2/TRBV6-3; clone size: -; D gene: -; J gene: TRBJ1-5; CDR3 DNA: TGTGCCAGCAGTTACTCGCGGGGCTGGCCGGGGCCCCAGCATTTT; CDR3 protein: CASSYSRGWPGPQHF